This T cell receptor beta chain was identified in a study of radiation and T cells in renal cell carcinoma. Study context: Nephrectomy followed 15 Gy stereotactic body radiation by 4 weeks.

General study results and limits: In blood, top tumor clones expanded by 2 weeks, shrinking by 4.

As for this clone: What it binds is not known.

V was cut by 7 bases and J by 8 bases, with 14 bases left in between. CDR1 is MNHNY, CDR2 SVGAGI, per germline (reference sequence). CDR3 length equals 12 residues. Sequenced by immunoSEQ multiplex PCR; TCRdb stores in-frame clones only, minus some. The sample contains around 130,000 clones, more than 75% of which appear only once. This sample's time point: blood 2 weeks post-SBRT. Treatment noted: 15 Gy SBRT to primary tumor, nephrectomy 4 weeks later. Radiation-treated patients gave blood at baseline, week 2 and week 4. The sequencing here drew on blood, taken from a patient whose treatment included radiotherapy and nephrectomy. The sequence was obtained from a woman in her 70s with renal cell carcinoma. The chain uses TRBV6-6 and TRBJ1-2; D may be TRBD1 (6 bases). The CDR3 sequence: CASKQGSTGYTF. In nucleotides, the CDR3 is TGTGCCAGCAAACAGGGTTCGACGGGCTACACCTTC.